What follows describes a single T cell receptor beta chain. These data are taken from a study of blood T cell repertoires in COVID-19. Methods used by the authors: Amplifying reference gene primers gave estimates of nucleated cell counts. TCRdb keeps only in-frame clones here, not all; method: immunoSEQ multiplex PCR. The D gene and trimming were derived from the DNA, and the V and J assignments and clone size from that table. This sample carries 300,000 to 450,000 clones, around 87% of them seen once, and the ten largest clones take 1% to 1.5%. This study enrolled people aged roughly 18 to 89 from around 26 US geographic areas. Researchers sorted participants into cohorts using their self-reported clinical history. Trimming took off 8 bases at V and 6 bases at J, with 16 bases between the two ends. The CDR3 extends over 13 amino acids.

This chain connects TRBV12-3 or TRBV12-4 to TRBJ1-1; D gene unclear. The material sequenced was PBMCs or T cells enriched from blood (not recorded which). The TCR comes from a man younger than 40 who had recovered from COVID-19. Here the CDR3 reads CASSVGEIAEAFF. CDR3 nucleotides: TGTGCCAGCTCCGTCGGAGAAATCGCTGAAGCTTTCTTT.